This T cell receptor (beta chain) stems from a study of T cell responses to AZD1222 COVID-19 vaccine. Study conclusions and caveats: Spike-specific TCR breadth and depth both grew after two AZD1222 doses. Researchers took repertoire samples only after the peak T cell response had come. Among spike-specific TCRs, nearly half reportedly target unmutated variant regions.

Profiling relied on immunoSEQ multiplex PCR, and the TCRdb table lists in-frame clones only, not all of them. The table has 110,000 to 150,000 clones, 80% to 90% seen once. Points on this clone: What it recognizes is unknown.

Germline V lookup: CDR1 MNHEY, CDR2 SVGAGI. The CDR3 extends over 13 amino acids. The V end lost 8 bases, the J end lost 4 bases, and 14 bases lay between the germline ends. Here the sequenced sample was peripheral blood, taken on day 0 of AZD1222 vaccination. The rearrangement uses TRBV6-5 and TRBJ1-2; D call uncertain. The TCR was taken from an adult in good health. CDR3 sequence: CASFWVRRYGYTF. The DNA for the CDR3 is TGTGCCAGCTTTTGGGTCAGGCGCTATGGCTACACCTTC.